The 3 T cell receptor beta chains reported below all come from one sample, sequenced in a study of cytomegalovirus exposure and HLA in healthy donors. Both 60 Vbeta primers and 13 Jbeta primers went into the PCR. Using immunoSEQ multiplex PCR, the repertoire was profiled, and TCRdb retains in-frame clones only, with some absent. Found here are approximately 74,000 clones, 65% to 85% of them singletons; the top ten hold roughly 2.9%. Sequenced material: PBMCs. Receptors were obtained from a woman in her 30s in good health and CMV-seronegative.

The genes are TRBV10-2 and TRBJ1-4, with 8 bases lining up with TRBD1. Germline lookup yields CDR1 WSHSY and CDR2 SAAADI. This CDR3 region has 14 residues. After removal of 4 bases from V and 5 bases from J, the junction contained 3 bases not matched to a gene. CDR3 DNA: TGCGCCAGCAGTGGACAGGGGATGAATGAAAAACTGTTTTTT. It translates to CASSGQGMNEKLFF.

This chain joins TRBV7-2 and TRBJ1-2; D is undetermined. CDR1 and CDR2 from the germline V gene are SGHTA and FQGNSA. The CDR3 is 13 residues long. Trimming pared 2 bases from V and 3 bases from J, leaving 7 bases between. The CDR3 sequence: CASSLLGYYGYTF. The CDR3 bases are TGTGCCAGCAGCTTACTAGGATACTATGGCTACACCTTC.

V gene TRBV18 combines with J gene TRBJ1-2; 9 bases match TRBD1. J was trimmed by 8 bases and V by 3 bases; bases with no gene match: 7. Germline CDR1 reads KGHSH; CDR2 reads LQKENI. The CDR3 has 14 residues. The CDR3, as DNA: TGTGCCAGCTCACCTAAGAGGGACAGGGACGGCTACACCTTC. Protein: CASSPKRDRDGYTF.